The sequence of this TCR beta chain was determined in a study of T cells in Graves' hyperthyroidism and ophthalmopathy. Template material for amplifying TCR beta CDR3 regions consisted of RNA transcripts. HTBI primers were employed in a first-round RT-PCR of the TCR CDR3. TCRdb called the multiplex PCR reads again in MiXCR, with one record for every CDR3 protein. The sample lists around 520,000 distinct CDR3 sequences, about 24% occurring once. This clonotype appeared many times. Its antigen is not identified. Trimming stripped 1 base from V and 6 bases from J, with 9 bases between. The CDR3 is 14 amino acids. The V gene's germline CDR1 is SGHTA and CDR2 FQGNSA. Individuals with ophthalmopathy presented a Clinical Activity Score of at least 3, a NOSPECS grade of at least 4 and a duration under 3 months. Study-wide points: Ophthalmopathy and stable hyperthyroidism were told apart by a 13 V-J model.

Sequencing was performed on blood. The sequence came from a woman in her twenties or thirties with Graves' ophthalmopathy. The chain couples TRBV7-2 to TRBJ1-4; D is uncertain. The DNA for the CDR3 is TGTGCCAGCAGCTTAGAGTCCGGGGATGAAAAACTGTTTTTT. Protein sequence: CASSLESGDEKLFF.